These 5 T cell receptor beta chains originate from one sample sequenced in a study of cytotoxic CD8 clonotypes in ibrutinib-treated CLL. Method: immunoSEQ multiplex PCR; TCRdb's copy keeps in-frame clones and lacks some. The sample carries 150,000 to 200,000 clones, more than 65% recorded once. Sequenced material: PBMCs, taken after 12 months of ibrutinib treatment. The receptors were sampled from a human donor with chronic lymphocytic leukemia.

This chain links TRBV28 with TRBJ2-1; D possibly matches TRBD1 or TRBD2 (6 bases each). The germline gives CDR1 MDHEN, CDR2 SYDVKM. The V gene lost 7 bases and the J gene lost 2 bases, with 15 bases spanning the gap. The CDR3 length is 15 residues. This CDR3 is CASTTGGLTYNEQFF. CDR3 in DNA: TGTGCCAGCACCACCGGGGGCCTGACCTACAATGAGCAGTTCTTC.

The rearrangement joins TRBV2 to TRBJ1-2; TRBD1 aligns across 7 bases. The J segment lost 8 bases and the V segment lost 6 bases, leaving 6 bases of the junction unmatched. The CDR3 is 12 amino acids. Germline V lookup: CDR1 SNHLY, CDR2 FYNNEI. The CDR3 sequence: CASRAGQRGYTF. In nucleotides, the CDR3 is TGTGCCAGCAGAGCGGGACAGCGCGGCTACACCTTC. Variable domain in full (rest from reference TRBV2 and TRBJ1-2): EPEVTQTPSHQVTQMGQEVILRCVPISNHLYFYWYRQILGQKVEFLVSFYNNEISEKSEIFDDQFSVERPDGSNFTLKIRSTKLEDSAMYFCASRAGQRGYTFGSGTRLTVV.

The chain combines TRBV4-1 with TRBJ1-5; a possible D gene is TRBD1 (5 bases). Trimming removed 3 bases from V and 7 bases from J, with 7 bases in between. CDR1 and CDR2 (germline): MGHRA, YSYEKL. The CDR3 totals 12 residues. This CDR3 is CASSQWGQPQHF. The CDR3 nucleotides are TGCGCCAGCAGCCAGTGGGGGCAGCCCCAGCATTTT.

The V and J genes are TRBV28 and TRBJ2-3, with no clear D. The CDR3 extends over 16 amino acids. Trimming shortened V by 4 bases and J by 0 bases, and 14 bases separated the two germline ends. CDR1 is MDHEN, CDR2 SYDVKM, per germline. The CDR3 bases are TGTGCCAGCAGTTCCTTCCAGCTTACTAGCACAGATACGCAGTATTTT. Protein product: CASSSFQLTSTDTQYF.

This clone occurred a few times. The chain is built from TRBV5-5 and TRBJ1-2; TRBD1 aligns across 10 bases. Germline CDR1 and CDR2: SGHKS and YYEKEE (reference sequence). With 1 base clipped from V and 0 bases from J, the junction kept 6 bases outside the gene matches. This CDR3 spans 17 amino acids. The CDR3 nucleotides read TGTGCCAGCAGCTTGACAGGCGGGACAGGGGCTAACTATGGCTACACCTTC. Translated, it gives CASSLTGGTGANYGYTF. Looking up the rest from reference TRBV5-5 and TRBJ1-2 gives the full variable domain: DAGVTQSPTHLIKTRGQQVTLRCSPISGHKSVSWYQQVLGQGPQFIFQYYEKEERGRGNFPDRFSARQFPNYSSELNVNALLLGDSALYLCASSLTGGTGANYGYTFGSGTRLTVV.